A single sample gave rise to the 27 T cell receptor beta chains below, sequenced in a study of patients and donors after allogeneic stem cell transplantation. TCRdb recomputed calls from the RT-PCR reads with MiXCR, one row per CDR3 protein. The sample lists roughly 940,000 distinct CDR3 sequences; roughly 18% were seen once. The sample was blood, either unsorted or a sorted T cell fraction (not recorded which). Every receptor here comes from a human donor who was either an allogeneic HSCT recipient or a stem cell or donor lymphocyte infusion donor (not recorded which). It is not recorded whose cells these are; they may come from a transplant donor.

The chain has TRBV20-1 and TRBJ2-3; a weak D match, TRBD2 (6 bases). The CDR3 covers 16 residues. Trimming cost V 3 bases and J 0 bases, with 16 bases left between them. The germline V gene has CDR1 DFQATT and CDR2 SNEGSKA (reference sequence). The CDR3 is CSASTIAARSTDTQYF. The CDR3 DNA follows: TGCAGTGCTAGTACCATAGCGGCGAGGAGCACAGATACGCAGTATTTT.

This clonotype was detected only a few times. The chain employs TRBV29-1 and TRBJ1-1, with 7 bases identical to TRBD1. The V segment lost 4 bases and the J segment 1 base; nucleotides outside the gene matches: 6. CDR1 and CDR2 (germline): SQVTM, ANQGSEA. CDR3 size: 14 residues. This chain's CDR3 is CSVGGGFANTEAFF. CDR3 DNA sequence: TGCAGCGTTGGAGGGGGCTTCGCGAACACTGAAGCTTTCTTT. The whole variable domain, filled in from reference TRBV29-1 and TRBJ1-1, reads SAVISQKPSRDICQRGTSLTIQCQVDSQVTMMFWYRQQPGQSLTLIATANQGSEATYESGFVIDKFPISRPNLTFSTLTVSNMSPEDSSIYLCSVGGGFANTEAFFGQGTRLTVV.

For the CDR3, the DNA is TGCAGTGCTAGACTACAGGGAGGTAGCAATCAGCCCCAGCATTTT. This codes for CSARLQGGSNQPQHF. The gene calls are TRBV20-1 and TRBJ1-5; D may be TRBD1 (6 bases). The germline V gene encodes CDR1 DFQATT and CDR2 SNEGSKA (reference sequence). The ends were cut back, 2 bases at V and 0 bases at J, with 11 bases in the middle. CDR3 length equals 15 residues.

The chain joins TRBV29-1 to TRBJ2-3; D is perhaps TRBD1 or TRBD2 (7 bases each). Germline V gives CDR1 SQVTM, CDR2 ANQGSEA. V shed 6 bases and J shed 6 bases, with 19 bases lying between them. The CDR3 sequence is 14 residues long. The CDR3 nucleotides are TGCAGCGTGGTCAAGGGGCAGGGGGGGGATACGCAGTATTTT. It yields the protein CSVVKGQGGDTQYF.

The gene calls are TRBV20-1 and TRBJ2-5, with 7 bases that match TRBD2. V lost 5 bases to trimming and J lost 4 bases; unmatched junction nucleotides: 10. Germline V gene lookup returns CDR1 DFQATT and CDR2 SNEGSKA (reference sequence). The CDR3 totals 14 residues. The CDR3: CSAPPGGPGETQYF. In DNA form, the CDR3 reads TGCAGTGCTCCGCCGGGGGGTCCCGGAGAGACCCAGTACTTC.

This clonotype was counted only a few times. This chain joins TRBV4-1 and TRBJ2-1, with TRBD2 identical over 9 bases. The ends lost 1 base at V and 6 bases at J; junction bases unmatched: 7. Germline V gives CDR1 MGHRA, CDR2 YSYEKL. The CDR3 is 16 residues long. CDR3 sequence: CASSQAGLAGSNEQFF. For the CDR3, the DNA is TGCGCCAGCAGCCAAGCGGGGCTAGCGGGATCCAATGAGCAGTTCTTC.

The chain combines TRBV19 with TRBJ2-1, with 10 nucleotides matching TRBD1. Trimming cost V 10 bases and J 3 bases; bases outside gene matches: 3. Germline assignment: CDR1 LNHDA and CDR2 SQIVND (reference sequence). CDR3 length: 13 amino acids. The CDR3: CATGQGNYNEQFF. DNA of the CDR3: TGTGCCACGGGACAGGGGAACTACAATGAGCAGTTCTTC.

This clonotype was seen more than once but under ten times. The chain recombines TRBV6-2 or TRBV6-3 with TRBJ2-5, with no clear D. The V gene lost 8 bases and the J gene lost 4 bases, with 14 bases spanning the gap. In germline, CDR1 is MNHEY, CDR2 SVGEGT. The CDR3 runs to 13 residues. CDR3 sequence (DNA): TGTGCCAGCGGGATACCGGTGGGAGAGACCCAGTACTTC. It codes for CASGIPVGETQYF.

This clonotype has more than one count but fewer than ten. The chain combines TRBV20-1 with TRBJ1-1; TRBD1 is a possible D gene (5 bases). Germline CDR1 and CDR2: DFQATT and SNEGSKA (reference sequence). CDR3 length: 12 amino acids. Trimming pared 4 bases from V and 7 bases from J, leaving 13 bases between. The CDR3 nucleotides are TGCAGTGCTACCGAGGGGCACCTTGAAGCTTTCTTT. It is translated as CSATEGHLEAFF.

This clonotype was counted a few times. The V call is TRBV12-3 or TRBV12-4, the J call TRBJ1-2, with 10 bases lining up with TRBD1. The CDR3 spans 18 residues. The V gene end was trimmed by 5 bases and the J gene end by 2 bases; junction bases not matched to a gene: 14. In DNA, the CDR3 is TGTGCCAGCAGTATAGACAGGGGGCTGGATCTCGACAACTATGGCTACACCTTC. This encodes CASSIDRGLDLDNYGYTF.

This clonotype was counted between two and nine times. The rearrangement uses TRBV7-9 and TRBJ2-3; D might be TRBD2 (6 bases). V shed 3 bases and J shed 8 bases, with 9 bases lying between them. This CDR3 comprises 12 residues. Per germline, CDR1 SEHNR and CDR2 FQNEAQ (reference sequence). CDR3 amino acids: CASSLMGGTQYF. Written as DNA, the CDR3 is TGTGCCAGCAGCTTGATGGGGGGTACGCAGTATTTT.

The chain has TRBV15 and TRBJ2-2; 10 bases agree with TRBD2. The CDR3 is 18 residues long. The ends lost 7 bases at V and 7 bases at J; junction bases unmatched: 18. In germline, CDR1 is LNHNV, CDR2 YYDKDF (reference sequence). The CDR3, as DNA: TGTGCCACCACCCCTCGTCAGCGGGGGGGAGGTCCAGGCGGGGAGCTGTTTTTT. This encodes CATTPRQRGGGPGGELFF.

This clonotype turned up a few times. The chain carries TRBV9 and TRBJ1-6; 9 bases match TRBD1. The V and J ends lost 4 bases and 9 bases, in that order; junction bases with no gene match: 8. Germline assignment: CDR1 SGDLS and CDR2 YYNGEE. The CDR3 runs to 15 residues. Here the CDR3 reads CASSTAGQGVSPLHF. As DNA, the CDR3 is TGTGCCAGCAGCACTGCGGGACAGGGTGTTTCACCCCTCCACTTT.

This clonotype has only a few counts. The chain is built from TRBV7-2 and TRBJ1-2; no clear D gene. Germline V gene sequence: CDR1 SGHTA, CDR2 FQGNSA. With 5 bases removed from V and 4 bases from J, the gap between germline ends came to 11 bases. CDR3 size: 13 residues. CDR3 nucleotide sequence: TGTGCCAGCAGCGGCCGGGCACTCTATGGCTACACCTTC. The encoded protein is CASSGRALYGYTF.

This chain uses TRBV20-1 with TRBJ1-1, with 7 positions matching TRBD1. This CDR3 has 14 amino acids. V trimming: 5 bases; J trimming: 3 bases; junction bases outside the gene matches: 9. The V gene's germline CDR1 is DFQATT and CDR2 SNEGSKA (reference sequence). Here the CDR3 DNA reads TGCAGTGCTGTGGAGGGACAGCGTTACACTGAAGCTTTCTTT. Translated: CSAVEGQRYTEAFF.

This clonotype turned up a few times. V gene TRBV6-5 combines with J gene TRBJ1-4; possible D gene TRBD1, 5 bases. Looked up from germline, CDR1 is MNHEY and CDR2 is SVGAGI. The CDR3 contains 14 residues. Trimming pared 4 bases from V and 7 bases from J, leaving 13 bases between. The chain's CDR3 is CASSSGLGVEKLFF. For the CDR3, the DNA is TGTGCCAGCAGTTCGGGACTGGGGGTTGAAAAACTGTTTTTT.

The CDR3 bases are TGTGCCAGCAGCTTAGTGTTGAGGGACCCAACCTACGAGCAGTACTTC. Protein sequence: CASSLVLRDPTYEQYF. The chain is built from TRBV13 and TRBJ2-7, with D possibly called TRBD1 or TRBD2 (5 bases each). Germline loops: CDR1 PRHDT, CDR2 FYEKMQ (reference sequence). This CDR3 is 16 amino acids long. The V gene lost 1 base and the J gene lost 2 bases, with 15 bases spanning the gap.

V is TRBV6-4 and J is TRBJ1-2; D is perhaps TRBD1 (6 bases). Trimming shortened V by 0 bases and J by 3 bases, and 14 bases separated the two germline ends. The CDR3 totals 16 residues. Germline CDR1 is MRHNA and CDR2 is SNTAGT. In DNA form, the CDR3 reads TGTGCCAGCAGTGACTCGAGTACAGGGCCTTACTATGGCTACACCTTC. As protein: CASSDSSTGPYYGYTF.

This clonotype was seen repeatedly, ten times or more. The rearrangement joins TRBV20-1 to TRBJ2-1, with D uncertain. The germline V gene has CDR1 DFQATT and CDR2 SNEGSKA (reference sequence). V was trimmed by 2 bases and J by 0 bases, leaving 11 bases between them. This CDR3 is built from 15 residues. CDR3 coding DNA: TGCAGTGCTAGAAGGGTCTCGAGCTCCTACAATGAGCAGTTCTTC. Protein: CSARRVSSSYNEQFF.

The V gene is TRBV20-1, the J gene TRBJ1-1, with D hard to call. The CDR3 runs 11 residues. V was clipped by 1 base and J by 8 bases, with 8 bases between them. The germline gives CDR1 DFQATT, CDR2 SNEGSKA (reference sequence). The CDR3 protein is CSARVGVEAFF. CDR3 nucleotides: TGCAGTGCTAGAGTTGGGGTGGAAGCTTTCTTT.

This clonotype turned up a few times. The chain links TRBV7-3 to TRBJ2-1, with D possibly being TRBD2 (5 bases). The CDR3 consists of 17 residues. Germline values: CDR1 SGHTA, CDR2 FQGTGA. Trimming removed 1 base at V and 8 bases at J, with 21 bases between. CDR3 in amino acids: CASSLKSGGQTGDEQFF. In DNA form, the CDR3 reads TGTGCCAGCAGCTTAAAGAGTGGCGGGCAAACTGGGGATGAGCAGTTCTTC. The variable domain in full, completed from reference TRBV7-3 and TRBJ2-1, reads GAGVSQTPSNKVTEKGKYVELRCDPISGHTALYWYRQSLGQGPEFLIYFQGTGAADDSGLPNDRFFAVRPEGSVSTLKIQRTERGDSAVYLCASSLKSGGQTGDEQFFGPGTRLTVL.

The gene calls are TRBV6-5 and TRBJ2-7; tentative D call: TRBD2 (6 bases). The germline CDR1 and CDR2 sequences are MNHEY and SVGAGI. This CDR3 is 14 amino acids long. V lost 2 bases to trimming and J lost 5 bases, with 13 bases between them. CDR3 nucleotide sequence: TGTGCCAGCAGTTACGGAGGGATTGTCGACGAGCAGTACTTC. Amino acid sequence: CASSYGGIVDEQYF.

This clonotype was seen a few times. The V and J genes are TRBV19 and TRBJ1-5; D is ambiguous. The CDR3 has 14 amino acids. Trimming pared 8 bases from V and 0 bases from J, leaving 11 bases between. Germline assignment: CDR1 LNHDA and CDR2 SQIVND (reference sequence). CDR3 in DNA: TGTGCCAGTCAGGCGGATTATAGCAATCAGCCCCAGCATTTT. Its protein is CASQADYSNQPQHF.

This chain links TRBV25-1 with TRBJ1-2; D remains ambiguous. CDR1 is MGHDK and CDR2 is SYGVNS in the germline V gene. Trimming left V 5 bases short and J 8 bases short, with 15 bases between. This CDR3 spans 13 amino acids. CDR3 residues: CASSKARRQGYTF. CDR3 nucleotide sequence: TGTGCCAGCAGTAAGGCCCGACGGCAAGGCTACACCTTC.

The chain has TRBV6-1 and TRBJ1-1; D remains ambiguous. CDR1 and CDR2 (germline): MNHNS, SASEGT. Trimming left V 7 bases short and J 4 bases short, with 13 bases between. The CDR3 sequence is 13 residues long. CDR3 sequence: CASILRDTTEAFF. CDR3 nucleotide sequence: TGTGCCAGCATCCTGCGCGATACCACTGAAGCTTTCTTT.

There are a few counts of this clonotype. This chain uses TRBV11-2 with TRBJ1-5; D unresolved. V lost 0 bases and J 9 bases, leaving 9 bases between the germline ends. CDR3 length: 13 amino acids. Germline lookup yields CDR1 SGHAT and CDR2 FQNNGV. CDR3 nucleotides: TGTGCCAGCAGCTTAGATCTTGGGCGGCCCCAGCATTTT. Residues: CASSLDLGRPQHF.

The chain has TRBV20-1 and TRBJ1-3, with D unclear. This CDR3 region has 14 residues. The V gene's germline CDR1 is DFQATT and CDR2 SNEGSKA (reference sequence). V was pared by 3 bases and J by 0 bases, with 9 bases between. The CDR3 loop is CSASKSASGNTIYF. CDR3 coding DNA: TGCAGTGCTAGTAAATCTGCCTCTGGAAACACCATATATTTT.